This T cell receptor (beta chain) was observed in a study of identical twins (dated by TCRdb to 2015 to 2016). At the level of the whole study: To test whether fetal clonotypes persist, this study deep-sequenced TCR alpha and beta repertoires from monozygotic twins, from unrelated adults of various ages, and from cord blood. To rule out contamination, the twin experiments were replicated at different times with different library preparation protocols.

What the research found in general, with its limitations: Out-of-frame TCR alpha sharing in monozygotic twins was systematically underestimated by recombination models, whereas sharing between unrelated individuals was in agreement with the recombination models. Conclusions relied on cross-sectional statistical analysis, since the same donors could not be followed over many years. Compared with coincidental sharing between unrelated individuals, out-of-frame TCR alpha sequences shared between twins showed an excess of sequences with low generation probability. Zero-insertion analyses could be partly confounded by invariant T cells such as MAIT and iNKT, although diverse VJ usage argued against such confounding for most clonotypes. Excess twin sharing in beta out-of-frame sequences was weaker because fewer shared sequences lowered the signal-to-noise ratio. Abundant cord blood beta clonotypes had fewer insertions, young adult naive repertoires showed a similar but weaker trend, and memory repertoires showed no such trend.

Per the germline V gene (reference sequence), SEHNR is the CDR1 and FQNEAQ is the CDR2. The trim is 1 base for V and 8 bases for J, with a gap of 4 bases between the germline ends. The CDR3 contains 11 residues, cysteine and phenylalanine counted. Only CDR3 DNA is held: 33 bases, read in frame from base 1. This clonotype has only a few counts. Its specific antigen is unknown. No base qualities exist here, and no much larger clone lies one base off it. All donors were healthy Caucasians. Three pairs of female monozygotic twins, all aged about 18 to 30 years, were included in the twin cohort. RNA for TCR libraries was isolated from peripheral blood mononuclear cells. Libraries were made using 5' RACE. The sequencer was an Illumina HiSeq 2000. A universal primer binding site was added through template switching, and the final cDNA carried a unique molecular identifier so that TCR cDNA molecules could be counted accurately. Specific primers in the conserved constant-segment region were used to synthesize first-strand cDNA for TCR alpha and beta chains. To control for contamination, every cDNA library carried two barcodes: a SMART-Mk sample barcode plus Illumina barcodes. TruSeq adapter sequences, together with Illumina sample barcodes, were added in two successive PCR steps. TCR alpha and beta cDNA libraries were sequenced on the Illumina HiSeq platform with custom primers. The paper's processing steps were these. Raw reads were processed with MiGEC to extract unique molecular identifiers, and MiXCR was used to determine CDR3 positions. For each individual, recombination models were inferred using an EM algorithm with the repgenHMM and IGoR tools. Shared clonotype analysis was performed with the tcR package in R, normalizing sharing by the product of cloneset sizes. Out-of-frame nonproductive sequences were analyzed to study raw recombination free of thymic and clonal selection effects. TCRdb's own reprocessing of the public reads used fastp at Q25 and MiXCR and kept productive beta chains. Entries are consolidated by CDR3 protein sequence, retaining the most common genes and DNA. TCRdb, not the original authors, processed these V and J calls. This sample comprises approximately 890,000 distinct CDR3 sequences, about 12% of them detected only once. The ten largest make up around 1.5% of the sample.

This sample also appeared in a second study, on yellow fever vaccine responses in identical twins. From the second report: According to the authors, in identical twins the way T cells responded to vaccination appeared partly convergent and partly personalized. Focusing on identical twins, the study followed the T cell clones that responded to the vaccine, and did so with precision.

The receptor was derived from a woman in her late teens or twenties in good health. The sequenced material came from PBMCs. The receptor chain draws on TRBV7-9 and TRBJ2-3, with the identity of the D gene unclear. The CDR3 protein sequence reads: CASSLGVTQYF. In nucleotides, the sequence is TGTGCCAGCAGCTTAGGCGTTACGCAGTATTTT. The CDR3, completed at both ends by the reference TRBV7-9 and TRBJ2-3 genes, gives the full variable domain DTGVSQNPRHKITKRGQNVTFRCDPISEHNRLYWYRQTLGQGPEFLTYFQNEAQLEKSRLLSDRFSAERPKGSFSTLEIQRTEQGDSAMYLCASSLGVTQYFGPGTRLTVL.